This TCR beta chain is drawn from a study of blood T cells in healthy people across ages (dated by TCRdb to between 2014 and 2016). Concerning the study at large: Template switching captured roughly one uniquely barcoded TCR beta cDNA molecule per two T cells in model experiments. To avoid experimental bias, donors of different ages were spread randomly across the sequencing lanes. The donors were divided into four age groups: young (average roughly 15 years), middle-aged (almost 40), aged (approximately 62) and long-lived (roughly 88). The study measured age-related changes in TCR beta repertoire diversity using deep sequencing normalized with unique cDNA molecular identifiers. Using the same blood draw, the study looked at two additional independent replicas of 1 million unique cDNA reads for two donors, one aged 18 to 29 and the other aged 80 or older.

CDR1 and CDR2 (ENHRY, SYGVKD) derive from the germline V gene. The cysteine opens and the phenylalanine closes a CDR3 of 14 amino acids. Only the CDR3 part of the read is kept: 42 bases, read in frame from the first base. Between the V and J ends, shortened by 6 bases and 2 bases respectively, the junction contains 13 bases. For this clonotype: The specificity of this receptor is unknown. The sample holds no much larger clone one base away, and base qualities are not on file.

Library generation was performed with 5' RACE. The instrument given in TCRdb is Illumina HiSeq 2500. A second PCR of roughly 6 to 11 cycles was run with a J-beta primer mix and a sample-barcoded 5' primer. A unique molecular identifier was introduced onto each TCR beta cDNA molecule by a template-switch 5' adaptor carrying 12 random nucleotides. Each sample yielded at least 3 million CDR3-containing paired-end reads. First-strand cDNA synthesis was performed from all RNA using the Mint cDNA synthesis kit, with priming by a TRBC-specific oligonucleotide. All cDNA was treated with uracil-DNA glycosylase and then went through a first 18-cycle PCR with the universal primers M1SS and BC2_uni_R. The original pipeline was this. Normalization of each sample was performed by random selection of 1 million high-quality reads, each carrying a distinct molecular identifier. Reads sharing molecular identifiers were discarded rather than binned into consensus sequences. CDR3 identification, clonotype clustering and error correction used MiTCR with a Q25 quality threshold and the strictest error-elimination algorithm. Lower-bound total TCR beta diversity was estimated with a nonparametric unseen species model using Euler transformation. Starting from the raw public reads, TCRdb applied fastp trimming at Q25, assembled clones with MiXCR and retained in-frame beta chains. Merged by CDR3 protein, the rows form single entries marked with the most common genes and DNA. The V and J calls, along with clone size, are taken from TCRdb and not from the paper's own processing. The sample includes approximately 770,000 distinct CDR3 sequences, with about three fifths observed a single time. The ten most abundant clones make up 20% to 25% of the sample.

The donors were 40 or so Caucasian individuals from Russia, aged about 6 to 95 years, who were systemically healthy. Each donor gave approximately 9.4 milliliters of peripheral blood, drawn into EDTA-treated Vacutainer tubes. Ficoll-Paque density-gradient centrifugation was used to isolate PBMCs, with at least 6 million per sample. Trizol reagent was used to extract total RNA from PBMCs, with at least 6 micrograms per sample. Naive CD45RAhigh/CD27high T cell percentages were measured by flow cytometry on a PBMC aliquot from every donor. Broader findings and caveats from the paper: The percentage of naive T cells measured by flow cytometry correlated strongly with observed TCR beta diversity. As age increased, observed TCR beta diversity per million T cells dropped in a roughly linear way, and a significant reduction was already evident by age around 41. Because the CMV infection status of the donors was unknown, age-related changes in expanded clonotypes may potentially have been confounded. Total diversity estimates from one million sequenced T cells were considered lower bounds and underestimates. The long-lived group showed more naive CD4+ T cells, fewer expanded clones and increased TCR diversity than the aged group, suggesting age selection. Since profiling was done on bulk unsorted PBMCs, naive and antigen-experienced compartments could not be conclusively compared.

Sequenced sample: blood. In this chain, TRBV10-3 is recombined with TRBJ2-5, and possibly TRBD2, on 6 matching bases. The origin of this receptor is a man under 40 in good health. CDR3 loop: CAIRGTSTQETQYF. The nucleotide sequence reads TGTGCCATCAGGGGGACTTCTACACAAGAGACCCAGTACTTC.